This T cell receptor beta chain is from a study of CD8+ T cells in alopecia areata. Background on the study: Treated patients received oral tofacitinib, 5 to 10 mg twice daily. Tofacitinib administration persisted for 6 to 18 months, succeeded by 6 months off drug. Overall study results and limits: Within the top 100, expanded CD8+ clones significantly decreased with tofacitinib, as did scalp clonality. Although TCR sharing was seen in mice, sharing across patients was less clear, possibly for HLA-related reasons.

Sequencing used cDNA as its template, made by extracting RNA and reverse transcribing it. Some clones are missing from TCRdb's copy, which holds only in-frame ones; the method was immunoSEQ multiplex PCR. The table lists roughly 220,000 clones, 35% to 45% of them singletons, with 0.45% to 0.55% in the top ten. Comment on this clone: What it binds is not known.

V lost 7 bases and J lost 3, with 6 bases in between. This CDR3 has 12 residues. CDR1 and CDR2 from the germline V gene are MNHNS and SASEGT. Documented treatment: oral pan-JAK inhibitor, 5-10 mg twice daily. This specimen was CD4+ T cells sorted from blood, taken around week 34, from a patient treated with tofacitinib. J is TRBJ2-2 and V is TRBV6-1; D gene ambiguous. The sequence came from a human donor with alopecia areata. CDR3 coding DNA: TGTGCCAGCAAATTTGACACCGGGGAGCTGTTTTTT. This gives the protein CASKFDTGELFF.